These 3 T cell receptor beta chains originate from one sample sequenced in a study of T and B cells in COVID-19 patients. TRB was amplified from around 250-460 ng of blood genomic DNA. Multiplex PCR with BIOMED2 TRB-A/B primer pools amplified TRB rearrangements. TCRdb processed the multiplex PCR reads anew with MiXCR; each CDR3 protein has one entry. The table shows fewer than 6,500 distinct CDR3 sequences, with roughly a quarter occurring only once. Sample: blood. The source of these receptors is a human donor with active COVID-19. The donor label of this sample is uncertain.

Comments on this clonotype: At one of its ends the junction is not consistent with the germline gene, which may arise from a read error. The chain is built from TRBV24-1 and TRBJ2-3; 7 bases match TRBD1. The CDR3 extends over 15 amino acids. Germline CDR1 KGHDR, CDR2 SFDVKD. CDR3 in amino acids: CATSVQGPSTDPQYF. The CDR3 bases are TGTGCCACCAGTGTACAGGGGCCCAGCACAGATCCGCAGTATTTT.

By frequency in the sample, this clonotype is medium-sized. J is TRBJ2-5 and V is TRBV27, with TRBD1 matching over 8 bases. The CDR3 is made up of 15 amino acids. Trimming removed 0 bases from V and 4 bases from J; junction bases left unmatched: 4. Per germline, CDR1 MNHEY and CDR2 SMNVEV (reference sequence). In nucleotides, the CDR3 is TGTGCCAGCAGTTTATCGCGCAGGGGGCCAGAGACCCAGTACTTC. Encoded protein: CASSLSRRGPETQYF.

Sample share makes this clonotype medium-sized (0.01 to 0.1%). The chain is built from TRBV19 and TRBJ1-1; TRBD1 might be the D (5 bases). The V end was cut by 6 bases, the J end by 0 bases, with 17 bases between. The CDR3 spans 16 residues. CDR1 and CDR2 from the germline V gene are LNHDA and SQIVND (reference sequence). CDR3 region: CASSTNRGTLNTEAFF. The CDR3 DNA follows: TGTGCCAGTAGCACCAACCGCGGGACGTTGAACACTGAAGCTTTCTTT. Drawing the rest from reference TRBV19 and TRBJ1-1, the complete variable domain is DGGITQSPKYLFRKEGQNVTLSCEQNLNHDAMYWYRQDPGQGLRLIYYSQIVNDFQKGDIAEGYSVSREKKESFPLTVTSAQKNPTAFYLCASSTNRGTLNTEAFFGQGTRLTVV.